This T cell receptor (beta chain) was sequenced for a study of CD8+ T cells in alopecia areata. Background on the study: Tofacitinib therapy lasting 6 to 18 months was followed by 6 months off drug. Study-level points and caveats: Within the top 100, expanded CD8+ clones significantly decreased with tofacitinib, as did scalp clonality.

The length of the CDR3 is 21 residues. CDR1 SGHVS and CDR2 FQNEAQ come from the germline V gene. V lost 1 base to trimming and J lost 4 bases; unmatched junction nucleotides: 23. Regarding treatment: oral pan-JAK inhibitor, 5-10 mg twice daily. Reverse transcribed after extraction, RNA yielded cDNA as the sequencing template. TCRdb keeps only in-frame clones here, not all; method: immunoSEQ multiplex PCR. Of some 110,000 clones detected, under 60% appear once; the ten largest clones hold more than 10%. Worth noting for this clone: As yet, its antigen is unknown.

The receptor was isolated from a human donor with alopecia areata. The chain has TRBV7-8 and TRBJ2-5; 8 nucleotides align to TRBD2. This specimen was CD8+ T cells sorted from blood, taken at week 24, from a patient treated with tofacitinib. The CDR3 nucleotides read TGTGCCAGCAGCTTAGTTCTCTACGCGGGGGGAGTTTCTTCCGTGGCAGAGACCCAGTACTTC. Amino acids: CASSLVLYAGGVSSVAETQYF.